The sequence of this T cell receptor beta chain was determined in a study of blood T cell repertoires in COVID-19. Study details: The United States, Italy and Spain provided the acute and convalescent COVID-19 samples. The cDNA or gDNA used as material had been derived from T cells, B-cell-depleted T cells, or PBMCs.

In the original processing: Reference gene primer amplification in the assay estimated nucleated cell counts. Sequencing used immunoSEQ multiplex PCR; TCRdb keeps in-frame clones, though not all of them. V, J and clone size are taken as reported in that table, and D and trimming were inferred from the DNA itself. This table has more than 250,000 clones, around 88% appearing once. The CDR3 consists of 13 residues. Between the trimmed V and J ends, which lost 1 base and 1 base, there was a span of 4 bases. Germline V gene sequence: CDR1 SGHNT, CDR2 YENEEA. A word on this clone: The same CDR3 is also encoded by other DNA sequences in this sample.

During active infection, Seattle patients enrolled and were then monitored through disease. The sample comprised peripheral blood. The TCR sequence derives from a woman in her twenties or thirties with COVID-19, enrolled during active disease. V and J are TRBV11-3 and TRBJ1-1; D is unclear. This chain's CDR3 is CASSLGRNTEAFF. CDR3 DNA: TGTGCCAGCAGCTTAGGGAGGAACACTGAAGCTTTCTTT.